One and the same sample provided the 23 T cell receptor beta chains below, sequenced in a study of blood T cell repertoires in COVID-19. Produced via immunoSEQ multiplex PCR; TCRdb's table is partial and in-frame only. The repertoire holds some 100,000 clones, approximately 84% seen once, with around 6.7% in the top ten. Sequencing was performed on peripheral blood. These receptors were collected from a woman aged 45-59 years with acute or convalescent COVID-19.

The chain is built from TRBV6-4 and TRBJ2-3; D is uncertain. Germline-derived CDR1 and CDR2 are MRHNA and SNTAGT. The CDR3 runs to 13 residues. Trimming left V 4 bases short and J 2 bases short, with 7 bases between. CDR3 sequence reads: CASSVEITDTQYF. The CDR3 nucleotides are TGTGCCAGCAGTGTAGAGATCACAGATACGCAGTATTTT.

The chain combines TRBV11-2 with TRBJ2-1; weak D call: TRBD1 (6 bases). CDR3 length: 16 amino acids. Germline CDR1 is SGHAT and CDR2 is FQNNGV. V lost 4 bases to trimming and J lost 3 bases, with 16 bases between them. The chain's CDR3 is CASSSGRGEIYNEQFF. As DNA, the CDR3 is TGTGCCAGCAGCTCCGGCAGGGGCGAGATCTACAATGAGCAGTTCTTC.

V and J are TRBV19 and TRBJ2-6; a possible D gene is TRBD2 (7 bases). The CDR3 is 17 residues long. The germline gives CDR1 LNHDA, CDR2 SQIVND (reference sequence). Trimming pared 6 bases from V and 1 base from J, leaving 16 bases between. This CDR3 is CASSPWGGASGANVLTF. Written as DNA, the CDR3 is TGTGCCAGTAGCCCCTGGGGGGGGGCATCTGGGGCCAACGTCCTGACTTTC.

The CDR3 region is CASRLGQAGYTF. The CDR3 DNA is TGTGCCAGCAGACTGGGACAAGCAGGCTACACCTTC. V gene TRBV3-1 (or the pseudogene TRBV3-2) combines with J gene TRBJ1-2; weak D call: TRBD1 (6 bases). V gave up 6 bases and J gave up 8 bases, with 13 bases separating them. CDR3 length: 12 residues. In germline, CDR1 is LGHDT, CDR2 YNNKEL (reference sequence).

Details on this clone: Other DNA sequences in this sample translate to the same CDR3. The chain has TRBV29-1 and TRBJ1-1; 9 nucleotides match TRBD1. Germline trimming cut 5 bases from V and 0 bases from J; bases unmatched to any gene: 4. The CDR3 is 14 residues long. The germline V gene encodes CDR1 SQVTM and CDR2 ANQGSEA. In DNA, the CDR3 is TGCAGCGTTCGGACAGGGGCCCTGAACACTGAAGCTTTCTTT. It codes for CSVRTGALNTEAFF.

This rearrangement joins TRBV29-1 to TRBJ2-7, with no clear D. The CDR3 loop spans 11 amino acids. Trimming removed 5 bases from V and 0 bases from J, with 5 bases in between. Germline V gene lookup returns CDR1 SQVTM and CDR2 ANQGSEA. The CDR3 region is CSVRSSYEQYF. The CDR3 nucleotides are TGCAGCGTTCGTAGCTCCTACGAGCAGTACTTC.

The chain uses TRBV6-5 and TRBJ1-2; D not certain. Trimming shortened V by 6 bases and J by 7 bases, and 15 bases separated the two germline ends. The CDR3 is 13 residues long. The V gene's germline CDR1 is MNHEY and CDR2 SVGAGI. CDR3 DNA: TGTGCCAGCAGACCCGACGGGAACGGTGGCTACACCTTC. Amino acid sequence: CASRPDGNGGYTF.

The chain joins TRBV4-1 to TRBJ1-1, with unresolved D. The CDR3 is 15 residues long. Trimming left V 2 bases short and J 4 bases short, with 14 bases between. Germline V gene data show CDR1 as MGHRA and CDR2 as YSYEKL. The CDR3 is CASSQLGVGSTEAFF. The CDR3 DNA is TGCGCCAGCAGCCAACTAGGTGTAGGGAGCACTGAAGCTTTCTTT.

This chain links TRBV20-1 with TRBJ2-1; TRBD2 matches at 7 bases. The trim removed 3 bases at V and 2 bases at J, leaving 7 bases unmatched. CDR1 DFQATT and CDR2 SNEGSKA come from the germline V gene (reference sequence). The CDR3 extends over 15 amino acids. CDR3 region: CSASVPRGTYNEQFF. CDR3 nucleotide sequence: TGCAGTGCTAGTGTCCCGCGGGGGACCTACAATGAGCAGTTCTTC.

The chain couples TRBV30 to TRBJ1-3, with a weak D call TRBD1 (5 bases). In germline, CDR1 is GTSNPN, CDR2 SVGIG (reference sequence). The CDR3 consists of 14 residues. V lost 4 bases and J lost 2, with 12 bases in between. The CDR3 loop reads CAWNQGGAGNTIYF. DNA of the CDR3: TGTGCCTGGAACCAGGGCGGCGCTGGAAACACCATATATTTT.

The rearrangement links TRBV11-2 to TRBJ2-1; 7 nucleotides align to TRBD1. Germline CDR1 is SGHAT and CDR2 is FQNNGV. This CDR3 has 16 amino acids. Trimming cost V 1 base and J 2 bases; bases outside gene matches: 5. The CDR3 sequence: CASSLVVGGAYNEQFF. For the CDR3, the DNA is TGTGCCAGCAGCTTAGTCGTAGGGGGCGCCTACAATGAGCAGTTCTTC.

The CDR3 reads CASSDRVYGYTF. CDR3 nucleotide sequence: TGTGCCAGTTCGGACAGGGTCTATGGCTACACCTTC. J is TRBJ1-2 and V is TRBV12-3 or TRBV12-4, with 8 bases that match TRBD1. The CDR3 has 12 residues. With 9 bases clipped from V and 4 bases from J, the junction kept 4 bases outside the gene matches.

The V and J genes are TRBV12-5 and TRBJ1-5; D gene unclear. The V end was cut by 5 bases, the J end by 4 bases, with 9 bases between. In germline, CDR1 is LGHNT, CDR2 FRNRAP. The length of the CDR3 is 13 residues. As DNA, the CDR3 is TGTGCTAGTGGTCGCGAGGTGAATCAGCCCCAGCATTTT. It yields the protein CASGREVNQPQHF.

The chain uses TRBV28 and TRBJ2-1; 9 nucleotides agree with TRBD2. The germline V gene has CDR1 MDHEN and CDR2 SYDVKM. The CDR3 contains 16 residues. The trim removed 4 bases at V and 2 bases at J, leaving 6 bases unmatched. CDR3 sequence (DNA): TGTGCCAGCAGTTCCCTCGCGGGGGGGGCCTACAATGAGCAGTTCTTC. It specifies CASSSLAGGAYNEQFF.

In this sample, this clone turned up a few times. V and J are TRBV2 and TRBJ1-1; 12 bases are shared with TRBD1. The CDR3 extends over 16 amino acids. J lost 6 bases, V lost 2 bases, and 7 bases had no gene match. In germline, CDR1 is SNHLY, CDR2 FYNNEI. The CDR3 reads CASSETWDRGHPEAFF. Here the CDR3 DNA reads TGTGCCAGCAGTGAAACGTGGGACAGGGGGCACCCTGAAGCTTTCTTT.

In DNA, the CDR3 is TGTGCCAGCAGCCAAGCTAGCGGCCCTTGGGATGAGCAGTTCTTC. Translation gives CASSQASGPWDEQFF. The chain carries TRBV3-1 (or the pseudogene TRBV3-2) and TRBJ2-1, with 7 bases identical to TRBD2. J lost 8 bases, V lost 1 base, and 8 bases had no gene match. CDR1 and CDR2 from the germline V gene are LGHDT and YNNKEL (reference sequence). CDR3 length equals 15 residues.

V usage is TRBV19 and J usage is TRBJ1-2; 10 positions match TRBD1. Looked up from germline, CDR1 is LNHDA and CDR2 is SQIVND (reference sequence). This CDR3 contains 17 residues. Trimming removed 6 bases from V and 0 bases from J; junction bases left unmatched: 10. DNA of the CDR3: TGTGCCAGTAGCGCCTCAATTGGGACAGGGGCTAACTATGGCTACACCTTC. The encoded protein is CASSASIGTGANYGYTF. Complete variable domain (other parts from reference TRBV19 and TRBJ1-2): DGGITQSPKYLFRKEGQNVTLSCEQNLNHDAMYWYRQDPGQGLRLIYYSQIVNDFQKGDIAEGYSVSREKKESFPLTVTSAQKNPTAFYLCASSASIGTGANYGYTFGSGTRLTVV.

V is TRBV18 and J is TRBJ1-1; unclear D gene. The CDR3 contains 12 residues. The germline CDR1 and CDR2 sequences are KGHSH and LQKENI. The germline V and J ends were trimmed by 4 bases and 1 base, with 4 bases remaining between them. For the CDR3, the DNA is TGTGCCAGCTCACGAGAGAACACTGAAGCTTTCTTT. Protein sequence: CASSRENTEAFF. The full variable domain, its missing parts supplied by reference TRBV18 and TRBJ1-1, is NAGVMQNPRHLVRRRGQEARLRCSPMKGHSHVYWYRQLPEEGLKFMVYLQKENIIDESGMPKERFSAEFPKEGPSILRIQQVVRGDSAAYFCASSRENTEAFFGQGTRLTVV.

This clone was seen just once. The V gene is TRBV7-2, the J gene TRBJ1-5; D is unresolved. Trimming left V 7 bases short and J 7 bases short, with 14 bases between. Germline CDR1 and CDR2: SGHTA and FQGNSA. The length of the CDR3 is 13 residues. The CDR3 loop is CASTREREQPQHF. The CDR3 DNA sequence: TGTGCCAGCACCCGAGAGCGGGAGCAGCCCCAGCATTTT.

This rearrangement joins TRBV19 to TRBJ1-2; D perhaps matches TRBD1 (5 bases). Germline CDR1 LNHDA, CDR2 SQIVND (reference sequence). Deletions cut 5 bases from V and 8 bases from J, with 15 bases between. This CDR3 is built from 13 residues. The CDR3 loop is CASSRQPSFGYTF. The CDR3 DNA reads as TGTGCCAGTAGTCGACAGCCGTCCTTCGGCTACACCTTC.

CDR3 sequence (DNA): TGCGCCAGCAGCTTGGATTCGGGGGGCCCCGGCTACACCTTC. It translates to CASSLDSGGPGYTF. The chain couples TRBV5-1 to TRBJ1-2; a possible D gene is TRBD1 (6 bases). The ends were cut back, 0 bases at V and 8 bases at J, with 14 bases in the middle. The CDR3 runs 14 residues. Germline V gene lookup returns CDR1 SGHRS and CDR2 YFSETQ.

The chain joins TRBV25-1 to TRBJ1-1, with 8 bases that match TRBD1. V shed 5 bases and J 5 bases; nucleotides not matched to a gene: 13. This CDR3 contains 16 residues. Germline assignment: CDR1 MGHDK and CDR2 SYGVNS. CDR3 sequence (DNA): TGTGCCAGCAGTACCGCGGTCACAGGGGGAGGGACTGAAGCTTTCTTT. It codes for CASSTAVTGGGTEAFF.

V usage is TRBV28 and J usage is TRBJ1-4; D possibly corresponds to TRBD1 (5 bases). The germline V and J ends were trimmed by 8 bases and 12 bases, with 13 bases remaining between them. Germline V CDR1 and CDR2: MDHEN, SYDVKM. This CDR3 has 11 amino acids. CDR3 DNA sequence: TGTGCCAGCGGGACTACCCTACAACTGTTTTTT. It translates to CASGTTLQLFF.